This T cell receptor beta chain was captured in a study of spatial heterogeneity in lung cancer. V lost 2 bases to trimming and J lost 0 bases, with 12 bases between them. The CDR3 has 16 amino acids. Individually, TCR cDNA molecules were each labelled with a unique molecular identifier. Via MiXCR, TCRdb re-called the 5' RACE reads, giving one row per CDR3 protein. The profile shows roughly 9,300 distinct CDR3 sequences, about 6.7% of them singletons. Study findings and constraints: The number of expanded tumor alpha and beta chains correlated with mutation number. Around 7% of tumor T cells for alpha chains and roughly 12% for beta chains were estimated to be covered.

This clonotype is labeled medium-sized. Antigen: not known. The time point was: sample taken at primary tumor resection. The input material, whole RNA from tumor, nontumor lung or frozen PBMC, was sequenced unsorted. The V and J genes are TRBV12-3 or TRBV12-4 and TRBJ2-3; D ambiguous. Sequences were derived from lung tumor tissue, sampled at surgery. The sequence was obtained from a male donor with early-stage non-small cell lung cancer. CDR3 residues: CASSLLGRTSTDTQYF. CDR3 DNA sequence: TGTGCCAGCAGTTTATTGGGCAGAACTAGCACAGATACGCAGTATTTT.